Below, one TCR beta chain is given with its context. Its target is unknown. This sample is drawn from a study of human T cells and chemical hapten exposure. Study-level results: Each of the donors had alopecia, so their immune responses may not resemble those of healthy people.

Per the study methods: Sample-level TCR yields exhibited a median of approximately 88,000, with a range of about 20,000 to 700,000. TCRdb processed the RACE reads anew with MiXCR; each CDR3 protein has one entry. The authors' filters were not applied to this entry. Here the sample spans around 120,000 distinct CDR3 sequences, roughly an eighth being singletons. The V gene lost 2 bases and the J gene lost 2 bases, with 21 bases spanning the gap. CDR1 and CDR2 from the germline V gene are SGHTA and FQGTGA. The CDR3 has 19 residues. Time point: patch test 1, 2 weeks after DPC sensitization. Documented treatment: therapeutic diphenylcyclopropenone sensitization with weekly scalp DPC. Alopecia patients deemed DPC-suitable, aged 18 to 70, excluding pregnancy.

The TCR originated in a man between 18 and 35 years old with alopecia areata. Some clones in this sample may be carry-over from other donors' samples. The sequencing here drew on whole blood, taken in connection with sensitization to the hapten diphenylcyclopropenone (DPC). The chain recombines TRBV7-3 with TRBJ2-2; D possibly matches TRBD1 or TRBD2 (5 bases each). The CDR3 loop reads CASSLWGPSWQINTGELFF. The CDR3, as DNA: TGTGCCAGCAGCTTATGGGGACCAAGTTGGCAAATTAACACCGGGGAGCTGTTTTTT.